Presented here are 23 T cell receptor beta chains from one specimen sequenced in a study of blood T cell repertoires in COVID-19. Data came from immunoSEQ multiplex PCR; TCRdb stores just in-frame clones and leaves some out. The data contain about 33,000 clones, nearly 90% of them singletons. Sequenced: peripheral blood. These receptors all stem from a human donor in a cohort sampled during active COVID-19.

This chain uses TRBV3-1 (or the pseudogene TRBV3-2) with TRBJ1-6, with unresolved D. The CDR3 has 17 amino acids. CDR1 and CDR2 (germline): LGHDT, YNNKEL (reference sequence). Trimming cost V 1 base and J 7 bases, with 17 bases left between them. CDR3 bases: TGTGCCAGCAGCCAAGGAGGTCGGCAGTTAGACAATTCACCCCTCCACTTT. Protein product: CASSQGGRQLDNSPLHF.

The genes are TRBV7-9 and TRBJ2-1, with D perhaps matching TRBD1 (6 bases). Trimming shortened V by 3 bases and J by 0 bases, and 6 bases separated the two germline ends. The germline gives CDR1 SEHNR, CDR2 FQNEAQ (reference sequence). The CDR3 consists of 14 residues. CDR3 coding DNA: TGTGCCAGCAGCTTGGGGGCCTCCTACAATGAGCAGTTCTTC. It codes for CASSLGASYNEQFF. Variable domain in full (rest from reference TRBV7-9 and TRBJ2-1): DTGVSQNPRHKITKRGQNVTFRCDPISEHNRLYWYRQTLGQGPEFLTYFQNEAQLEKSRLLSDRFSAERPKGSFSTLEIQRTEQGDSAMYLCASSLGASYNEQFFGPGTRLTVL.

This chain links TRBV5-6 with TRBJ2-6; a weak D match, TRBD2 (5 bases). V was clipped by 2 bases and J by 4 bases, with 13 bases between them. The CDR3 totals 16 residues. CDR1 is SGHDT and CDR2 is YYEEEE in the germline V gene. In DNA form, the CDR3 reads TGTGCCAGCAGCTTCCCCCCGGGGTCCGGGGCCAACGTCCTGACTTTC. Its translation is CASSFPPGSGANVLTF.

This clone was recorded a few times. The chain carries TRBV11-3 and TRBJ2-2, with 7 bases lining up with TRBD1. V lost 4 bases, J lost 0 bases, and 5 bases stayed unmatched. The CDR3 runs to 16 residues. Germline V gene sequence: CDR1 SGHNT, CDR2 YENEEA. The CDR3 here is CASSSKTGTNTGELFF. CDR3 bases: TGTGCCAGCAGCTCAAAGACAGGGACGAACACCGGGGAGCTGTTTTTT.

This clone was detected once. The genes are TRBV7-8 and TRBJ2-1; D tentatively fits TRBD1 or TRBD2 (6 bases each). V lost 7 bases and J 7 bases, leaving 20 bases between the germline ends. This CDR3 has 15 amino acids. The germline V gene has CDR1 SGHVS and CDR2 FQNEAQ. The CDR3 loop reads CASTRDRPRGNEQFF. The CDR3, as DNA: TGTGCCAGCACCCGAGACAGGCCCCGGGGGAATGAGCAGTTCTTC.

The genes are TRBV27 and TRBJ2-1, with TRBD1 identical over 9 bases. Germline V gene sequence: CDR1 MNHEY, CDR2 SMNVEV (reference sequence). This CDR3 contains 16 residues. With 6 bases clipped from V and 12 bases from J, the junction kept 18 bases outside the gene matches. The CDR3 sequence is CASSYQGQGSFDGQFF. In DNA form, the CDR3 reads TGTGCCAGCAGCTACCAAGGACAGGGGTCGTTTGACGGGCAGTTCTTC.

This chain links TRBV29-1 with TRBJ1-2, with 7 bases identical to TRBD1. V lost 6 bases and J lost 2; bases outside the gene matches: 3. The CDR3 sequence is 12 residues long. Germline V gene lookup returns CDR1 SQVTM and CDR2 ANQGSEA. The CDR3 protein is CSVKQGNYGYTF. CDR3 bases: TGCAGCGTAAAACAGGGGAACTATGGCTACACCTTC. Variable domain in full (rest from reference TRBV29-1 and TRBJ1-2): SAVISQKPSRDICQRGTSLTIQCQVDSQVTMMFWYRQQPGQSLTLIATANQGSEATYESGFVIDKFPISRPNLTFSTLTVSNMSPEDSSIYLCSVKQGNYGYTFGSGTRLTVV.

V gene TRBV6-5 combines with J gene TRBJ2-1, with TRBD1 identical over 9 bases. This CDR3 has 13 amino acids. V lost 7 bases, J lost 6 bases, and 4 bases stayed unmatched. Germline-derived CDR1 and CDR2 are MNHEY and SVGAGI. This CDR3 is CASTRQGVNEQFF. For the CDR3, the DNA is TGTGCCAGCACCAGACAGGGGGTCAATGAGCAGTTCTTC.

V usage is TRBV3-1 (or the pseudogene TRBV3-2) and J usage is TRBJ1-6; D unclear. Trimming left V 1 base short and J 8 bases short, with 6 bases between. CDR3 length equals 13 residues. Per germline, CDR1 LGHDT and CDR2 YNNKEL (reference sequence). The CDR3 region has the DNA TGTGCCAGCAGCCAAGTGTCGGATTCACCCCTCCACTTT. Its translation is CASSQVSDSPLHF.

The J gene is TRBJ1-3, the V gene TRBV18; D gene ambiguous. Trimming left V 3 bases short and J 2 bases short, with 11 bases between. Germline V CDR1 and CDR2: KGHSH, LQKENI. This CDR3 region has 15 residues. The DNA for the CDR3 is TGTGCCAGCTCACCTTTGCAAGCGGCTGGAAACACCATATATTTT. Translating it yields CASSPLQAAGNTIYF.

J is TRBJ2-7 and V is TRBV13; a weak D match, TRBD2 (6 bases). In germline, CDR1 is PRHDT, CDR2 FYEKMQ (reference sequence). V was pared by 6 bases and J by 3 bases, with 15 bases between. The CDR3 is 14 amino acids. The CDR3 sequence is CASRRGGTHYEQYF. The DNA for the CDR3 is TGTGCCAGCAGGCGGGGAGGCACCCACTACGAGCAGTACTTC.

This chain links TRBV30 with TRBJ1-6; D gene ambiguous. V was cut by 1 base and J by 4 bases, with 5 bases left in between. The CDR3 has 13 residues. Germline CDR1 is GTSNPN and CDR2 is SVGIG (reference sequence). This CDR3 is CAWSGQYNSPLHF. DNA of the CDR3: TGTGCCTGGAGTGGTCAGTATAATTCACCCCTCCACTTT. Variable domain in full (rest from reference TRBV30 and TRBJ1-6): SQTIHQWPATLVQPVGSPLSLECTVEGTSNPNLYWYRQAAGRGLQLLFYSVGIGQISSEVPQNLSASRPQDRQFILSSKKLLLSDSGFYLCAWSGQYNSPLHFGNGTRLTVT.

The chain recombines TRBV29-1 with TRBJ2-2; a possible D gene is TRBD2 (5 bases). The CDR3 is 12 amino acids. Germline V CDR1 and CDR2: SQVTM, ANQGSEA. The V gene lost 4 bases and the J gene lost 6 bases, with 9 bases spanning the gap. The CDR3 is CSVVGSAGELFF. The CDR3 DNA sequence: TGCAGCGTTGTTGGGAGTGCCGGGGAGCTGTTTTTT.

This clone was observed a handful of times. The chain uses TRBV7-3 and TRBJ1-6; D unclear. From germline, CDR1 is SGHTA and CDR2 FQGTGA. Trimming stripped 5 bases from V and 4 bases from J, with 6 bases between. The CDR3 spans 13 residues. CDR3 sequence (DNA): TGTGCCAGCAGCAATCAGTATAATTCACCCCTCCACTTT. Protein sequence: CASSNQYNSPLHF.

The V call is TRBV30, the J call TRBJ1-2; 8 bases align to TRBD1. Germline V gene data show CDR1 as GTSNPN and CDR2 as SVGIG (reference sequence). The CDR3 length is 13 residues. Unmatched junction bases numbered 11, after V lost 6 bases and J lost 8 bases. Here the CDR3 reads CACLGQVYEGYTF. The DNA of the CDR3 is TGTGCCTGCCTGGGACAGGTCTATGAGGGCTACACCTTC.

The chain carries TRBV5-4 and TRBJ2-2; weak D call: TRBD2 (6 bases). The germline V gene encodes CDR1 SGHNT and CDR2 YYREEE (reference sequence). Trimming took 1 base from V and 5 from J, leaving 9 bases between them. The CDR3 loop spans 14 amino acids. The DNA of the CDR3 is TGTGCCAGCAGCTTGTCTAGCGCAACCGGGGAGCTGTTTTTT. It codes for CASSLSSATGELFF.

This rearrangement joins TRBV6-6 to TRBJ1-1; D perhaps matches TRBD1 (5 bases). The CDR3 sequence is 14 residues long. From germline, CDR1 is MNHNY and CDR2 SVGAGI (reference sequence). Trimming stripped 0 bases from V and 10 bases from J, with 15 bases between. The CDR3 nucleotides are TGTGCCAGCAGTTACTCTGGGGCCTACGGCGGAGCTTTCTTT. Translating it yields CASSYSGAYGGAFF.

The chain recombines TRBV5-1 with TRBJ1-4; TRBD1 matches 7 bases. After removal of 2 bases from V and 5 bases from J, the junction contained 6 bases not matched to a gene. The CDR3 extends over 15 amino acids. In germline, CDR1 is SGHRS, CDR2 YFSETQ. CDR3 region: CASSLVGGRNEKLFF. In DNA, the CDR3 is TGCGCCAGCAGCTTAGTAGGGGGCAGGAATGAAAAACTGTTTTTT.

The DNA for the CDR3 is TGTGCCAGCAGTTTAGCGGGTCTTGATCAGCCCCAGCATTTT. It specifies CASSLAGLDQPQHF. The chain combines TRBV27 with TRBJ1-5; D not certain. The CDR3 sequence is 14 residues long. Germline values: CDR1 MNHEY, CDR2 SMNVEV (reference sequence). Trimming cost V 2 bases and J 5 bases, with 10 bases left between them.

The rearrangement joins TRBV7-9 to TRBJ2-7; D possibly corresponds to TRBD1 (5 bases). The germline CDR1 and CDR2 sequences are SEHNR and FQNEAQ (reference sequence). The germline V and J ends were trimmed by 2 bases and 4 bases, with 18 bases remaining between them. The length of the CDR3 is 16 residues. CDR3 DNA: TGTGCCAGCAGCTTAAGTGGTGACAGCCCCCATTACGAGCAGTACTTC. Translating it yields CASSLSGDSPHYEQYF.

The V and J genes are TRBV19 and TRBJ1-2; 8 positions agree with TRBD1. This CDR3 region has 14 residues. Germline V gives CDR1 LNHDA, CDR2 SQIVND (reference sequence). After removal of 2 bases from V and 8 bases from J, the junction contained 7 bases not matched to a gene. In DNA form, the CDR3 reads TGTGCCAGTAGTATACAGGGGGCGCTTAAAGGCTACACCTTC. It is translated as CASSIQGALKGYTF.

V gene TRBV3-1 (or the pseudogene TRBV3-2) combines with J gene TRBJ2-1; 7 bases align to TRBD2. CDR1 is LGHDT, CDR2 YNNKEL, per germline (reference sequence). The CDR3 is 17 amino acids. The J segment lost 3 bases and the V segment lost 0 bases, leaving 8 bases of the junction unmatched. CDR3 nucleotides: TGTGCCAGCAGCCAAGAACTAGCGCGGACCTTCTACAATGAGCAGTTCTTC. It codes for CASSQELARTFYNEQFF.

The chain couples TRBV7-9 to TRBJ2-3, with D possibly TRBD1 on 7 matching bases. The CDR3 totals 16 residues. With 5 bases removed from V and 3 bases from J, the gap between germline ends came to 18 bases. The germline CDR1 and CDR2 sequences are SEHNR and FQNEAQ (reference sequence). In nucleotides, the CDR3 is TGTGCCAGCAGCCTAGGAAGGCAGGGGGGAACAGATACGCAGTATTTT. It specifies CASSLGRQGGTDTQYF.